The clone carrying this T cell receptor beta chain was seen a few times. With a J-beta primer mix and a sample-barcoded 5' primer, a second PCR ran about 7 to 12 cycles. TCRdb redid the calling of the 5' RACE reads with MiXCR, one entry per CDR3 protein. In the table there are around 1,800,000 distinct CDR3 sequences, approximately 40% of which are singletons. This entry comes from a study of blood T cells in healthy people across ages. Specimen: blood. The TCR was taken from a human donor in good health.

The CDR3 DNA follows: TGTGCCAGCAGTTCGGGATGGTTAGAGACCCAGTACTTC. Protein: CASSSGWLETQYF. This rearrangement joins TRBV12-3 or TRBV12-4 to TRBJ2-5; tentative D call: TRBD2 (5 bases). Trimming stripped 4 bases from V and 4 bases from J, with 10 bases between. This CDR3 is built from 13 residues.